This TCR beta chain was identified during a study of identical twins. This CDR3 spans 14 amino acids. V was shortened by 0 bases and J by 0 bases, with 7 bases between the two germline ends. Per the germline V gene, CDR1 is SGHRS and CDR2 is YFSETQ. General study points: The more abundant beta clonotypes in cord blood had fewer insertions, and memory repertoires did not show this. Twins shared out-of-frame alpha sequences with excess low generation probability. There is a chance that invariant MAIT and iNKT cells partially muddied zero-insertion analyses.

Many counts were recorded for this clonotype. Its antigen is still unknown. A universal primer site was created by template switching, with the cDNA bearing unique molecular identifiers. From the 5' RACE reads, TCRdb called clonotypes with MiXCR, one entry per CDR3 protein. The data contain 450,000 or so distinct CDR3 sequences, around 20% of them singletons. The source material was naive T cells sorted from blood. The receptor was isolated from a man aged 50-59 years in good health. This rearrangement joins TRBV5-1 to TRBJ2-7, with D hard to call. Here the CDR3 DNA reads TGCGCCAGCAGCTTGGCGGTAGTCTCCTACGAGCAGTACTTC. Its translation is CASSLAVVSYEQYF.